This T cell receptor beta chain was identified in a study of blood T cell repertoires in COVID-19. After removal of 10 bases from V and 0 bases from J, the junction contained 4 bases not matched to a gene. This CDR3 is 14 amino acids long. Germline V gene lookup returns CDR1 SEHNR and CDR2 FQNEAQ (reference sequence). Here immunoSEQ multiplex PCR was the method, and the copy in TCRdb shows in-frame clones only, minus some. The sample lists about 210,000 clones, roughly 85% occurring once. This chain uses TRBV7-9 with TRBJ2-2, with TRBD1 identical over 8 bases. The sample comprised PBMCs or T cells enriched from blood (not recorded which). This sequence was found in a woman aged 40-49 years with acute COVID-19. The CDR3 here is CATGDRTNTGELFF. DNA for the CDR3: TGTGCCACCGGGGACAGGACGAACACCGGGGAGCTGTTTTTT.